This TCR beta chain derives from a study of T cell responses to AZD1222 COVID-19 vaccine. As to this clone: Its matching antigen is unknown.

Notes on the study in general: Spike-wide vaccine-associated CD4 TCRs dominated at 160-218 and 743-854. It should be noted that donors were predominantly white British and more often female, and clonal diversity was possibly underestimated. There were repertoire samples only from the period after the peak T cell response. Reportedly, nearly half the spike-specific TCRs target unmutated variant regions.

Produced via immunoSEQ multiplex PCR; TCRdb's table is partial and in-frame only. The table shows some 120,000 clones, with just over 90% occurring only once. The CDR3 loop spans 13 amino acids. V shed 6 bases and J shed 7 bases, with 12 bases lying between them. Germline V gives CDR1 SNHLY, CDR2 FYNNEI. This receptor was identified in an adult in good health. The sequenced sample was peripheral blood, obtained on day 0 of AZD1222 vaccination. The chain employs TRBV2 and TRBJ1-4; possibly TRBD1 for D (5 bases). The DNA for the CDR3 is TGTGCCAGCAGAGGGACGCCGGGTGAAAAACTGTTTTTT. This gives the protein CASRGTPGEKLFF.